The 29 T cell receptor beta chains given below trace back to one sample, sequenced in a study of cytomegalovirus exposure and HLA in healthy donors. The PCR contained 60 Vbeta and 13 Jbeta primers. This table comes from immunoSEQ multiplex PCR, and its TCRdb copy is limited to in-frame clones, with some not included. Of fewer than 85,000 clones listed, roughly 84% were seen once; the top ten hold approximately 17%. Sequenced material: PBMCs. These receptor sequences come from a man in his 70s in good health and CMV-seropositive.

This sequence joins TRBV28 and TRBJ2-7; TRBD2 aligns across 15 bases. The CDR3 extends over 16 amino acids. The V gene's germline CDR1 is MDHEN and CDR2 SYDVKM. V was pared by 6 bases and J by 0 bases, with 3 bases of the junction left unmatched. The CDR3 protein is CASSGLAGGGSYEQYF. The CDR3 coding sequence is TGTGCCAGCAGCGGACTAGCGGGAGGGGGCTCCTACGAGCAGTACTTC.

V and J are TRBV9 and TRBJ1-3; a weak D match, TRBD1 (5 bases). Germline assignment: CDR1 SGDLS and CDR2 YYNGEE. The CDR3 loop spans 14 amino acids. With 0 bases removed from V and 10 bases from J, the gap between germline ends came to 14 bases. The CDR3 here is CASSVAPAGGTIYF. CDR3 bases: TGTGCCAGCAGCGTAGCACCGGCCGGGGGAACCATATATTTT.

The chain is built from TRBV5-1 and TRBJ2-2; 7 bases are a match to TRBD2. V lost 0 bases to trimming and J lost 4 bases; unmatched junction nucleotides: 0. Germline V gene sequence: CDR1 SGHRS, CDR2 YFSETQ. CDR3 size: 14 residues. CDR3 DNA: TGCGCCAGCAGCTTGGCGGGGGGCACCGGGGAGCTGTTTTTT. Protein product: CASSLAGGTGELFF.

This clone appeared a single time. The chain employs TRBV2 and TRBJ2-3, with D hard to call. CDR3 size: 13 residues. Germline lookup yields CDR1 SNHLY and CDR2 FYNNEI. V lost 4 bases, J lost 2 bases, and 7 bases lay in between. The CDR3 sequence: CASSVRPTDTQYF. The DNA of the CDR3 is TGTGCCAGCAGTGTGCGTCCCACAGATACGCAGTATTTT.

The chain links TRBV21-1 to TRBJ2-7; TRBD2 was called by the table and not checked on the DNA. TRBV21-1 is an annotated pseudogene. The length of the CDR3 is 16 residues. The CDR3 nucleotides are TGTGCCAGCAGCAAACCGGGACTAGCGGGAGTATACGAGCAGTACTTC. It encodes CASSKPGLAGVYEQYF.

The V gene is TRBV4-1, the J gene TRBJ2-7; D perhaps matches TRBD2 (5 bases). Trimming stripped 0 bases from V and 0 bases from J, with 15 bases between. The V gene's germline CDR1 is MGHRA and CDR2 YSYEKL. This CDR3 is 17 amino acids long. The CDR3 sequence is CASSQEYEGRSSYEQYF. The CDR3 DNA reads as TGCGCCAGCAGCCAAGAATACGAGGGCAGGAGCTCCTACGAGCAGTACTTC.

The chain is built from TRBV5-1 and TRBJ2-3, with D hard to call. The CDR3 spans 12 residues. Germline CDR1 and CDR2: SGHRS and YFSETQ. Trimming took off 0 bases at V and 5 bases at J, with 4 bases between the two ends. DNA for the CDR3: TGCGCCAGCAGCTTGGGGCAAGATACGCAGTATTTT. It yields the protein CASSLGQDTQYF.

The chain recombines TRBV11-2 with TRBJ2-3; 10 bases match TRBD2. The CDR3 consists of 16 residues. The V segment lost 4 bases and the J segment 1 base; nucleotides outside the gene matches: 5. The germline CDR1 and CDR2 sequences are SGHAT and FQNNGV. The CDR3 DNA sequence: TGTGCCAGCAGCTCAAGAGCGGGGGGGGGCACAGATACGCAGTATTTT. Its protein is CASSSRAGGGTDTQYF.

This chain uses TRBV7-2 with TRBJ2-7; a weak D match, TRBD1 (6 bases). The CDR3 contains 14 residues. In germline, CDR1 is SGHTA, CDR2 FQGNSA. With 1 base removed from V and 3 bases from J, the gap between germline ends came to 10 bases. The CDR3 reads CASSLVGTFYEQYF. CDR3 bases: TGTGCCAGCAGCTTAGTGGGGACATTCTACGAGCAGTACTTC.

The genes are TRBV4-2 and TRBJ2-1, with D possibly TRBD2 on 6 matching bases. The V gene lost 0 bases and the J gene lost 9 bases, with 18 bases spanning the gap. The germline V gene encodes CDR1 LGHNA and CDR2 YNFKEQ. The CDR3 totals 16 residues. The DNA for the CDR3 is TGTGCCAGCAGCCAAGAGGGTACGGGAGTGGAGAGTGAGCAGTTCTTC. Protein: CASSQEGTGVESEQFF.

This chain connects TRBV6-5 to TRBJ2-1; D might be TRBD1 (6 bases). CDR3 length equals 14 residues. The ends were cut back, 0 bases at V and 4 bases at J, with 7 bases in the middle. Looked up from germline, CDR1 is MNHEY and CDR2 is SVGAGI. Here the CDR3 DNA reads TGTGCCAGCAGTTACTCCACAGGGTACAATGAGCAGTTCTTC. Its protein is CASSYSTGYNEQFF.

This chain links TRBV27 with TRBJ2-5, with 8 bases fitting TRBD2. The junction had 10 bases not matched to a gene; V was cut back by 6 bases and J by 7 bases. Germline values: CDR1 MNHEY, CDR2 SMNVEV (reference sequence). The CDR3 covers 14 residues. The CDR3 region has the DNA TGTGCCAGCAGCCCCCTTAGCGGGATAGGGACCCAGTACTTC. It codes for CASSPLSGIGTQYF.

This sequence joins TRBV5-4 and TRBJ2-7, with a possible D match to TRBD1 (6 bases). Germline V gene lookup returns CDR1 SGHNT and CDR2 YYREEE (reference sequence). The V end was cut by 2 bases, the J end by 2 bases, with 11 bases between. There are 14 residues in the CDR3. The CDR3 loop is CASSLGQTTYEQYF. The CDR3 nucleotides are TGTGCCAGCAGCTTAGGACAGACCACCTACGAGCAGTACTTC.

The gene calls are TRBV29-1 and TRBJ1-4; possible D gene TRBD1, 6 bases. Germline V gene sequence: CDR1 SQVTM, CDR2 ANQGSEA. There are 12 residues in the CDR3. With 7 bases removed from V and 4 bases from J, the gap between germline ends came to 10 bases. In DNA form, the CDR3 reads TGCAGCGCTCAGGGGAGTAATGAAAAACTGTTTTTT. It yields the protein CSAQGSNEKLFF.

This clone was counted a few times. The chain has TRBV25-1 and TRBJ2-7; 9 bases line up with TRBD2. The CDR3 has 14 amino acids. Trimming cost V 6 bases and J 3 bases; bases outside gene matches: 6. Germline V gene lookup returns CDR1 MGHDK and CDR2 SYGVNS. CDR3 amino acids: CASRGVAGDYEQYF. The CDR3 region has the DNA TGTGCCAGCAGGGGGGTAGCGGGAGACTACGAGCAGTACTTC.

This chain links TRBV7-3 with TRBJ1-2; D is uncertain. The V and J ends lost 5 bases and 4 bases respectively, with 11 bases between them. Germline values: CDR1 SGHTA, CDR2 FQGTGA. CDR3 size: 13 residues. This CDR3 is CASSTHGGYGYTF. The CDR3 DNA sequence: TGTGCCAGCAGCACTCACGGTGGCTATGGCTACACCTTC.

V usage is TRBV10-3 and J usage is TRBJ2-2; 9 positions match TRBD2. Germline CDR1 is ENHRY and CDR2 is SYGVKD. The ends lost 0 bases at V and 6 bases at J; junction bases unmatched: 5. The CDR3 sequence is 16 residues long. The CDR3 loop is CAISESASGVAGELFF. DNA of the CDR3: TGTGCCATCAGTGAGTCGGCTAGCGGGGTGGCCGGGGAGCTGTTTTTT.

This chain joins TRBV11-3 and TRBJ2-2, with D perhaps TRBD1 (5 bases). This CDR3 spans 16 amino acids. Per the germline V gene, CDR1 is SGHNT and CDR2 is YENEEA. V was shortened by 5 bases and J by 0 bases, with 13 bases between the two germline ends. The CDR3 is CASSPRGTPNTGELFF. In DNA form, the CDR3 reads TGTGCCAGCAGCCCAAGGGGAACACCGAACACCGGGGAGCTGTTTTTT.

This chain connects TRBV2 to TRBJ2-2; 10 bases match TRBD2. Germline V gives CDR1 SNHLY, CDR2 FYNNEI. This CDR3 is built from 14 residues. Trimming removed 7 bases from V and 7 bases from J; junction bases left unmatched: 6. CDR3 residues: CASKREGHSGELFF. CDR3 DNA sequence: TGTGCCAGCAAGCGGGAGGGCCACAGCGGGGAGCTGTTTTTT.

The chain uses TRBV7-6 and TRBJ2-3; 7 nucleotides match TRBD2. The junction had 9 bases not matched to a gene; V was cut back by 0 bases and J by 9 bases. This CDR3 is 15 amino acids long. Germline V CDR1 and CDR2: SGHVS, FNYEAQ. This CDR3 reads CASSLAATGEGTQYF. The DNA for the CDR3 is TGTGCCAGCAGCTTAGCGGCGACTGGGGAGGGGACGCAGTATTTT.

DNA for the CDR3: TGTGCCAGCGGACTAGCGGGGGGGCGTGAGACCCAGTACTTC. Translating it yields CASGLAGGRETQYF. The chain couples TRBV19 to TRBJ2-5; 15 positions agree with TRBD2. The CDR3 runs to 14 residues. The junction had 4 bases not matched to a gene; V was cut back by 9 bases and J by 5 bases. CDR1 and CDR2 from the germline V gene are LNHDA and SQIVND (reference sequence).

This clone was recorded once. The CDR3 here is CASRPSGGRDTQYF. The DNA of the CDR3 is TGTGCCAGCAGACCTAGCGGGGGGAGAGATACGCAGTATTTT. The chain combines TRBV11-2 with TRBJ2-3, with 11 bases identical to TRBD2. The trim removed 6 bases at V and 5 bases at J, leaving 4 bases unmatched. The CDR3 is 14 amino acids. Germline CDR1 SGHAT, CDR2 FQNNGV.

This chain's CDR3 is CASSPNRETYEQYF. The DNA of the CDR3 is TGTGCCAGCTCACCAAACAGGGAAACCTACGAGCAGTACTTC. This chain joins TRBV18 and TRBJ2-7; D may be TRBD1 (6 bases). V shed 2 bases and J shed 2 bases, with 10 bases lying between them. There are 14 residues in the CDR3. Per the germline V gene, CDR1 is KGHSH and CDR2 is LQKENI.

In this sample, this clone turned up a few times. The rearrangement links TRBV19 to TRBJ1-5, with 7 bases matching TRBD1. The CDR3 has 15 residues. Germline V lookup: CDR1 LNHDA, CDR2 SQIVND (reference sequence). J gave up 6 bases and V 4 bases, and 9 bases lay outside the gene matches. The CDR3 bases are TGTGCCAGTAGTAAAGGGACAGAGACTGTTCAGCCCCAGCATTTT. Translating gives CASSKGTETVQPQHF. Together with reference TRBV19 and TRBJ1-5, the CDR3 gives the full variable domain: DGGITQSPKYLFRKEGQNVTLSCEQNLNHDAMYWYRQDPGQGLRLIYYSQIVNDFQKGDIAEGYSVSREKKESFPLTVTSAQKNPTAFYLCASSKGTETVQPQHFGDGTRLSIL.

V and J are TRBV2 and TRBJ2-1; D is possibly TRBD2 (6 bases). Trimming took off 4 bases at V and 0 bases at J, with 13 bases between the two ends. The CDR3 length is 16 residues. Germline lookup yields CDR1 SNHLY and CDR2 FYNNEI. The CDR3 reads CASSGGVGSSYNEQFF. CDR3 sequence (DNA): TGTGCCAGCAGTGGGGGGGTCGGGAGCTCCTACAATGAGCAGTTCTTC.

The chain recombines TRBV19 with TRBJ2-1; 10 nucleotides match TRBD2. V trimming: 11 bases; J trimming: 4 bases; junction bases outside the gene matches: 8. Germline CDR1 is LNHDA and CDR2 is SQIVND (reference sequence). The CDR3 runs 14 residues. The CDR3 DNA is TGTGCCGTCAGCGGGGGGGCCGAGTACAATGAGCAGTTCTTC. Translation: CAVSGGAEYNEQFF.

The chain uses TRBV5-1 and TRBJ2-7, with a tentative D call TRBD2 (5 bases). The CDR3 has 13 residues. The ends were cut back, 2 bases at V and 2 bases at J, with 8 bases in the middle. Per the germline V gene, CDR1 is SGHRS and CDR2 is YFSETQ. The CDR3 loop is CASSLADPYEQYF. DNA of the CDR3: TGCGCCAGCAGCTTAGCGGATCCCTACGAGCAGTACTTC.

The chain's CDR3 is CASTNTGSYEQYF. DNA of the CDR3: TGTGCCAGCACTAACACAGGGTCCTACGAGCAGTACTTC. J is TRBJ2-7 and V is TRBV6-5; TRBD1 might be the D (6 bases). Germline loops: CDR1 MNHEY, CDR2 SVGAGI. The CDR3 is 13 residues long. V shed 7 bases and J shed 1 base, with 11 bases lying between them.

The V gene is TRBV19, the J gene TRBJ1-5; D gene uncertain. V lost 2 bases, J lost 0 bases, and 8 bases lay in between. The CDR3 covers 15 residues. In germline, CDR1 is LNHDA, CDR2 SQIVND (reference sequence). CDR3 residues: CASSIQSYSNQPQHF. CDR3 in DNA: TGTGCCAGTAGTATACAAAGCTATAGCAATCAGCCCCAGCATTTT.